The 23 T cell receptor beta chains listed next were all sequenced from one sample in a study of shared clonotypes between healthy human individuals. The method was immunoSEQ multiplex PCR; TCRdb's version includes in-frame clones alone and lacks a portion of them. Among about 2 million clones listed, over 85% were seen once. Terminally differentiated effector memory CD45RA+ cells were left out of the naive CD8 fraction, which was CD45RO-negative and positively selected for CCR7. The sequenced sample was naive CD8+ T cells sorted from blood. The receptors were gathered from a man in his late teens or twenties in good health.

The rearrangement uses TRBV6-5 and TRBJ1-3, with D possibly being TRBD1 (5 bases). V shed 6 bases and J shed 2 bases, with 5 bases lying between them. The CDR3 length is 12 residues. The germline gives CDR1 MNHEY, CDR2 SVGAGI. The CDR3 sequence: CASRGAGNTIYF. Here the CDR3 DNA reads TGTGCCAGCAGAGGGGCTGGAAACACCATATATTTT.

The chain employs TRBV2 and TRBJ1-1, with a possible D match to TRBD1 (6 bases). The germline V and J ends were trimmed by 8 bases and 2 bases, with 18 bases remaining between them. The CDR3 is made up of 15 amino acids. Germline loops: CDR1 SNHLY, CDR2 FYNNEI. Here the CDR3 DNA reads TGTGCCAGCCCTGCTCGGGGGGCAGGTAACACTGAAGCTTTCTTT. It encodes CASPARGAGNTEAFF.

To note about this clone: The sample holds other DNA sequences that translate to the same CDR3. This chain connects TRBV30 to TRBJ2-7, with D possibly matching TRBD2 (5 bases). The V end lost 3 bases, the J end lost 3 bases, and 6 bases lay between the germline ends. Germline V gives CDR1 GTSNPN, CDR2 SVGIG (reference sequence). The CDR3 is 11 residues long. The CDR3 bases are TGTGCCTGGAGCGAGGGCTACGAGCAGTACTTC. This sequence encodes CAWSEGYEQYF.

This chain connects TRBV9 to TRBJ2-7, with D possibly matching TRBD2 (6 bases). The CDR3 contains 14 residues. V lost 0 bases and J lost 6, with 13 bases in between. Germline CDR1 is SGDLS and CDR2 is YYNGEE. The CDR3 nucleotides are TGTGCCAGCAGCGTAGCTGGAGGAGGGGTCGAGCAGTACTTC. Its translation: CASSVAGGGVEQYF. Based on the CDR3 plus reference TRBV9 and TRBJ2-7, the full variable domain is DSGVTQTPKHLITATGQRVTLRCSPRSGDLSVYWYQQSLDQGLQFLIQYYNGEERAKGNILERFSAQQFPDLHSELNLSSLELGDSALYFCASSVAGGGVEQYFGPGTRLTVT.

CDR3 loop: CASSGWVNTEAFF. The CDR3 DNA follows: TGCGCCAGCAGCGGGTGGGTGAACACTGAAGCTTTCTTT. The rearrangement links TRBV5-1 to TRBJ1-1; D not certain. Trimming took off 4 bases at V and 0 bases at J, with 7 bases between the two ends. Germline CDR1 is SGHRS and CDR2 is YFSETQ. This CDR3 is built from 13 residues.

The table lists this clone with a few counts. The chain is built from TRBV14 and TRBJ1-1; D is ambiguous. Trimming shortened V by 4 bases and J by 3 bases, and 12 bases separated the two germline ends. The germline gives CDR1 SGHDN, CDR2 FVKESK. The CDR3 totals 14 residues. Here the CDR3 DNA reads TGTGCCAGCAGCCGATGGAATCAGGACACTGAAGCTTTCTTT. Protein sequence: CASSRWNQDTEAFF.

The chain combines TRBV7-9 with TRBJ2-5, with 7 bases fitting TRBD1. Germline CDR1 SEHNR, CDR2 FQNEAQ (reference sequence). The CDR3 totals 16 residues. After removal of 3 bases from V and 1 base from J, the junction contained 8 bases not matched to a gene. CDR3 in DNA: TGTGCCAGCAGCTTCCCGACAGGGCCGCTCCAAGAGACCCAGTACTTC. It codes for CASSFPTGPLQETQYF.

V is TRBV7-6 and J is TRBJ2-7; 7 nucleotides match TRBD2. Germline V CDR1 and CDR2: SGHVS, FNYEAQ. J was trimmed by 0 bases and V by 1 base; bases with no gene match: 12. This CDR3 is 18 amino acids long. The CDR3 loop reads CASSLGHGLADISYEQYF. DNA for the CDR3: TGTGCCAGCAGCTTAGGGCATGGTCTAGCGGATATCTCCTACGAGCAGTACTTC.

This chain connects TRBV4-3 to TRBJ2-1; no definite D call. The V and J ends lost 4 bases and 6 bases respectively, with 4 bases between them. The CDR3 is made up of 11 amino acids. Per the germline V gene, CDR1 is LGHNA and CDR2 is YSLEER. The CDR3 nucleotides are TGCGCCAGCAGCCTCTCCAATGAGCAGTTCTTC. Its protein is CASSLSNEQFF.

The rearrangement uses TRBV13 and TRBJ1-5; 9 bases are shared with TRBD1. The CDR3 runs 15 residues. With V trimmed by 0 bases and J by 5 bases, 2 bases remained unmatched. The germline V gene encodes CDR1 PRHDT and CDR2 FYEKMQ (reference sequence). The CDR3 loop reads CASSLGQGADQPQHF. In DNA form, the CDR3 reads TGTGCCAGCAGCTTAGGACAGGGGGCAGATCAGCCCCAGCATTTT. The whole variable domain, filled in from reference TRBV13 and TRBJ1-5, reads AAGVIQSPRHLIKEKRETATLKCYPIPRHDTVYWYQQGPGQDPQFLISFYEKMQSDKGSIPDRFSAQQFSDYHSELNMSSLELGDSALYFCASSLGQGADQPQHFGDGTRLSIL.

This chain joins TRBV28 and TRBJ1-1; D is ambiguous. Per the germline V gene, CDR1 is MDHEN and CDR2 is SYDVKM. The V end was cut by 5 bases, the J end by 2 bases, with 9 bases between. The CDR3 runs 13 residues. The chain's CDR3 is CASSPDPNTEAFF. CDR3 coding DNA: TGTGCCAGCAGTCCCGACCCTAACACTGAAGCTTTCTTT.

V and J are TRBV27 and TRBJ2-3, with D maybe TRBD2 (6 bases). The CDR3 is 13 amino acids. Germline V lookup: CDR1 MNHEY, CDR2 SMNVEV (reference sequence). Trimming removed 6 bases from V and 4 bases from J, with 11 bases in between. Written as DNA, the CDR3 is TGTGCCAGCAGCTCCCGACTAGCAGATACGCAGTATTTT. This sequence encodes CASSSRLADTQYF.

Worth noting for this clone: The sample holds other DNA sequences that translate to the same CDR3. The chain links TRBV30 to TRBJ2-7, with TRBD2 matching over 12 bases. Germline V gives CDR1 GTSNPN, CDR2 SVGIG (reference sequence). The CDR3 length is 14 residues. J was trimmed by 6 bases and V by 0 bases; bases with no gene match: 3. This CDR3 is CAWSVLAGGSEQYF. DNA for the CDR3: TGTGCCTGGAGTGTACTAGCGGGAGGTTCCGAGCAGTACTTC.

The V gene is TRBV13, the J gene TRBJ1-1; 7 bases align to TRBD1. The V and J ends lost 5 bases and 4 bases, in that order; junction bases with no gene match: 4. This CDR3 region has 13 residues. The germline V gene has CDR1 PRHDT and CDR2 FYEKMQ (reference sequence). The CDR3 DNA is TGTGCCAGCAGCACAACAGGGGCCACTGAAGCTTTCTTT. Its protein is CASSTTGATEAFF.

The rearrangement joins TRBV30 to TRBJ2-5; 10 bases match TRBD1. Losses at the gene ends were 5 bases for V and 4 bases for J; bases not matched to a gene: 10. CDR1 and CDR2 (germline): GTSNPN, SVGIG (reference sequence). The CDR3 is 15 residues long. DNA of the CDR3: TGTGCCTGGTCCTGGGACAGGGGATTAGGAGAGACCCAGTACTTC. It specifies CAWSWDRGLGETQYF.

The chain employs TRBV28 and TRBJ2-7, with a possible D match to TRBD1 (6 bases). With 4 bases removed from V and 0 bases from J, the gap between germline ends came to 16 bases. Germline CDR1 and CDR2: MDHEN and SYDVKM. The CDR3 totals 16 residues. The CDR3, as DNA: TGTGCCAGCAGTTCGACTACCTCGGACAGCTCCTACGAGCAGTACTTC. Translation: CASSSTTSDSSYEQYF.

V gene TRBV10-1 combines with J gene TRBJ1-2; D is unclear. Trimming shortened V by 3 bases and J by 3 bases, and 8 bases separated the two germline ends. The CDR3 has 13 amino acids. CDR1 is WNHNN, CDR2 SYGVQD, per germline (reference sequence). The CDR3 DNA reads as TGCGCCAGCAGTGACGATCCGGACTATGGCTACACCTTC. Its translation is CASSDDPDYGYTF.

The chain is built from TRBV10-3 and TRBJ2-5; 9 positions agree with TRBD1. This CDR3 spans 17 amino acids. J lost 3 bases, V lost 6 bases, and 14 bases had no gene match. CDR1 and CDR2 (germline): ENHRY, SYGVKD. The CDR3 region is CAISGGRGQGVEETQYF. As DNA, the CDR3 is TGTGCCATCAGCGGAGGGAGGGGACAGGGTGTTGAAGAGACCCAGTACTTC.

The chain joins TRBV11-2 to TRBJ1-4; D not resolved. Germline-derived CDR1 and CDR2 are SGHAT and FQNNGV. V lost 0 bases, J lost 4 bases, and 15 bases lay in between. CDR3 length equals 17 residues. Here the CDR3 reads CASSLDPLHQSNEKLFF. In DNA, the CDR3 is TGTGCCAGCAGCTTAGATCCCCTCCACCAAAGTAATGAAAAACTGTTTTTT.

The rearrangement joins TRBV7-9 to TRBJ1-4; TRBD1 aligns across 8 bases. The CDR3 runs to 15 residues. The trim removed 5 bases at V and 2 bases at J, leaving 4 bases unmatched. The germline V gene encodes CDR1 SEHNR and CDR2 FQNEAQ (reference sequence). The CDR3 DNA sequence: TGTGCCAGCAGCCGGGCAGGGGGCACTAATGAAAAACTGTTTTTT. Protein product: CASSRAGGTNEKLFF.

Of note for this clone: The same CDR3 arises from other DNA sequences in this sample as well. The chain has TRBV27 and TRBJ2-7; the D gene could be TRBD1 or TRBD2 (5 bases each). From germline, CDR1 is MNHEY and CDR2 SMNVEV (reference sequence). CDR3 size: 14 residues. Between the trimmed V and J ends, which lost 3 bases and 2 bases, there was a span of 11 bases. For the CDR3, the DNA is TGTGCCAGCAGTTTGGCAGGGACGACCTACGAGCAGTACTTC. The encoded protein is CASSLAGTTYEQYF.

V is TRBV9 and J is TRBJ2-7; D may match TRBD1 or TRBD2 (5 bases each). The V end lost 5 bases, the J end lost 6 bases, and 15 bases lay between the germline ends. The CDR3 totals 13 residues. Germline V CDR1 and CDR2: SGDLS, YYNGEE. In nucleotides, the CDR3 is TGTGCCAGCAGTTTCGGGGACGATGGCGAGCAGTACTTC. Protein product: CASSFGDDGEQYF.

The CDR3 loop reads CASSPPGRGHSPLHF. The CDR3 region has the DNA TGTGCCAGCAGCCCCCCCGGTCGCGGGCATTCACCCCTCCACTTT. The chain uses TRBV11-2 and TRBJ1-6; no clear D gene. Trimming pared 5 bases from V and 8 bases from J, leaving 16 bases between. Germline-derived CDR1 and CDR2 are SGHAT and FQNNGV. CDR3 size: 15 residues.